Here is one T cell receptor beta chain with its context. Its antigen is undetermined. Replicate sorted-subset PCRs were loaded with 150 to 250 ng DNA, tens of thousands of T cell genomes. Data came from immunoSEQ multiplex PCR; TCRdb stores just in-frame clones and leaves some out. Altogether some 2,400,000 clones are present, approximately 95% being singletons, with the ten largest covering less than 0.15%. The data belong to a study of shared clonotypes between healthy human individuals. Study results and caveats: Relative to their counterparts shared across all four donors, non-shared clonotypes exhibited diminished generation probabilities. A generally larger estimated richness was seen in naive subsets than in memory subsets.

The authors divided CD4+ cells into CD45RA+ naive and CD45RA-negative memory subsets. V dropped 5 bases and J dropped 9 bases, with 11 bases sitting between them. The CDR3 is 12 residues long. The V gene's germline CDR1 is SGHAT and CDR2 FQNNGV. The sample taken for sequencing was naive CD4+ T cells sorted from blood. Stated subset: CD45RA+ positively selected. The TCR comes from a man between 18 and 29 years old in good health. The genes are TRBV11-2 and TRBJ2-1, with D uncertain. CDR3 residues: CASSPRSGEQFF. The CDR3 DNA sequence: TGTGCCAGCAGCCCCCGATCTGGTGAGCAGTTCTTC.